Sequencing of this TCR beta chain was carried out in a study of glioma-infiltrating T cells after dendritic cell vaccination. Time point reported: after dendritic cell vaccination, including at tumor progression/relapse. Fresh-frozen tumor tissue and more than two years of survival data were available for all. PBMC sampling occurred before vaccination, two weeks after the third dose, and at progression. This CDR3 has 14 residues. The germline V gene encodes CDR1 MNHNS and CDR2 SASEGT. Germline trimming cut 1 base from V and 7 bases from J; bases unmatched to any gene: 5. Primers: 60 V beta forward and 13 J beta reverse. The repertoire was sequenced with immunoSEQ multiplex PCR; TCRdb's copy has only in-frame clones and lacks some. This table has 100,000 or so clones, roughly 89% appearing once.

The clonotype comes from a human donor with glioblastoma. The chain uses TRBV6-1 and TRBJ1-2; the match to TRBD1 covers 8 bases. The sequencing used blood, collected after dendritic cell vaccination. CDR3 DNA sequence: TGTGCCAGCAGTGAAGGACAGGGGTACGCTGGCTACACCTTC. Translated: CASSEGQGYAGYTF.